The 32 T cell receptor beta chains reported below all come from one sample, sequenced in a study of T cell repertoires in cytomegalovirus infection. TCRdb used MiXCR to reprocess the reads, holding one entry per CDR3 protein. This table has approximately 250,000 distinct CDR3 sequences, around an eighth appearing once. Sequenced input: PBMCs. These receptors were obtained from a human donor in good health (CMV status not recorded). Some clones in this sample may be carry-over from other donors' samples.

This clonotype was seen at least ten times. The J gene is TRBJ2-3, the V gene TRBV7-2, with a tentative D call TRBD2 (5 bases). The V and J ends lost 6 bases and 2 bases respectively, with 18 bases between them. CDR1 is SGHTA, CDR2 FQGNSA, per germline. This CDR3 spans 16 amino acids. CDR3 sequence reads: CASSLLVGGFTDTQYF. The CDR3, as DNA: TGTGCCAGCAGTTTGCTAGTTGGCGGGTTCACAGATACGCAGTATTTT.

The genes are TRBV7-2 and TRBJ2-1; D ambiguous. This CDR3 contains 12 residues. Germline assignment: CDR1 SGHTA and CDR2 FQGNSA. Trimming removed 6 bases at V and 14 bases at J, with 17 bases between. CDR3 DNA: TGTGCCAGCAGAGATGCTGGGGTATATGAGTTCTTC. It is translated as CASRDAGVYEFF.

At least ten counts were recorded for this clonotype. This chain joins TRBV14 and TRBJ2-4; a weak D match, TRBD2 (6 bases). CDR1 is SGHDN and CDR2 is FVKESK in the germline V gene. The CDR3 is 13 amino acids. V was trimmed by 3 bases and J by 4 bases, leaving 7 bases between them. The CDR3: CASSQGLKNIQYF. The CDR3 DNA reads TGTGCCAGCAGCCAGGGACTTAAAAACATTCAGTACTTC.

This clonotype was seen a few times. This chain joins TRBV23-1 and TRBJ2-1; unclear D gene. TRBV23-1 is recorded as an ORF, its role being uncertain. Deletions cut 2 bases from V and 10 bases from J, with 12 bases between. The CDR3 sequence is 13 residues long. CDR3 DNA sequence: TGCGCCAGCAGTCAAATCGACCCATGGGAGCAGTTCTTC. Translated: CASSQIDPWEQFF.

The genes are TRBV5-5 and TRBJ1-5; tentatively, D is TRBD1 (5 bases). Trimming removed 4 bases from V and 2 bases from J, with 16 bases in between. From germline, CDR1 is SGHKS and CDR2 YYEKEE (reference sequence). The CDR3 has 16 residues. CDR3 region: CASSGTGLWGNQPQHF. The DNA of the CDR3 is TGTGCCAGCAGCGGTACGGGACTATGGGGCAATCAGCCCCAGCATTTT.

This chain connects TRBV28 to TRBJ2-1; the D gene could be TRBD1 or TRBD2 (5 bases each). Germline loops: CDR1 MDHEN, CDR2 SYDVKM. Between the trimmed V and J ends, which lost 6 bases and 0 bases, there was a span of 6 bases. The CDR3 totals 13 residues. CDR3 nucleotide sequence: TGTGCCAGCAGCGGGACCTCCTACAATGAGCAGTTCTTC. The encoded protein is CASSGTSYNEQFF.

This clonotype was observed at least ten times. The gene calls are TRBV29-1 and TRBJ2-5, with D possibly being TRBD2 (7 bases). V lost 7 bases, J lost 1 base, and 19 bases lay in between. Germline assignment: CDR1 SQVTM and CDR2 ANQGSEA. The CDR3 runs 15 residues. The CDR3 reads CSAPPRGAAQETQYF. The CDR3 bases are TGCAGCGCGCCCCCCCGGGGGGCGGCCCAAGAGACCCAGTACTTC. Full variable domain (missing parts from reference TRBV29-1 and TRBJ2-5): SAVISQKPSRDICQRGTSLTIQCQVDSQVTMMFWYRQQPGQSLTLIATANQGSEATYESGFVIDKFPISRPNLTFSTLTVSNMSPEDSSIYLCSAPPRGAAQETQYFGPGTRLLVL.

This clonotype appeared many times. V usage is TRBV7-2 and J usage is TRBJ1-2; D is undetermined. The CDR3 has 13 residues. Per germline, CDR1 SGHTA and CDR2 FQGNSA. V was shortened by 3 bases and J by 9 bases, with 14 bases between the two germline ends. The DNA for the CDR3 is TGTGCCAGCAGCTTCGGATTCCCTCAGCGCTACACCTTC. As protein: CASSFGFPQRYTF.

This clonotype was seen many times. The CDR3 here is CASTRPGTGTGEQYF. CDR3 nucleotides: TGTGCCAGCACCCGTCCCGGGACAGGGACCGGCGAGCAGTACTTC. The chain combines TRBV5-5 with TRBJ2-7, with 9 bases that match TRBD1. The CDR3 sequence is 15 residues long. With V trimmed by 6 bases and J by 6 bases, 13 bases remained unmatched. Germline loops: CDR1 SGHKS, CDR2 YYEKEE (reference sequence).

This clonotype has a count of ten or more. The CDR3 bases are TGTGCCAGCAGCTTACTACCAGGCTCTGGGGCCAACGTCCTGACTTTC. Amino acids: CASSLLPGSGANVLTF. The chain joins TRBV7-2 to TRBJ2-6; D not certain. The CDR3 runs to 16 residues. Trimming stripped 2 bases from V and 0 bases from J, with 8 bases between. The germline V gene has CDR1 SGHTA and CDR2 FQGNSA.

CDR3 sequence (DNA): TGTGCCAGCAGTTATAGCGGGAGCACCTACGAGCAGTACTTC. It encodes CASSYSGSTYEQYF. J is TRBJ2-7 and V is TRBV12-3 or TRBV12-4; 9 bases fit TRBD2. CDR3 length equals 14 residues. V dropped 4 bases and J dropped 2; count of bases not matched to a gene: 3.

Comments on this clonotype: This could be a read error, since a much larger clone is one nucleotide away. This CDR3 fails to terminate in the conserved phenylalanine or tryptophan, so it likely reflects a read error. The rearrangement uses TRBV29-1 and TRBJ1-1, with TRBD1 as a possible D gene (6 bases). V was shortened by 6 bases and J by 0 bases, with 17 bases between the two germline ends. Germline CDR1 SQVTM, CDR2 ANQGSEA. The CDR3 length is 15 residues. The CDR3 here is CSVRGHYPMNTEAFL. CDR3 coding DNA: TGCAGCGTGAGGGGACACTACCCAATGAACACTGAAGCTTTCCTT.

This clonotype showed up many times. CDR3 DNA sequence: TGTGCCAGCAGCTTAAGATGGGGACAGGGGATTCAGCCCCAGCATTTT. Its protein is CASSLRWGQGIQPQHF. The chain is built from TRBV7-2 and TRBJ1-5, with 10 bases fitting TRBD1. J was trimmed by 6 bases and V by 2 bases; bases with no gene match: 7. CDR1 and CDR2 from the germline V gene are SGHTA and FQGNSA. This CDR3 is 16 amino acids long.

This clonotype was seen repeatedly, ten times or more. The chain recombines TRBV11-1 with TRBJ2-1, with 13 bases that match TRBD2. Germline CDR1 and CDR2: SGHAT and FQDESV (reference sequence). The V gene end was trimmed by 4 bases and the J gene end by 0 bases; junction bases not matched to a gene: 6. The CDR3 consists of 18 residues. In DNA, the CDR3 is TGTGCCAGCAGCTCGGGACTAGCGGGGATCTCCTCCTACAATGAGCAGTTCTTC. It specifies CASSSGLAGISSYNEQFF.

The table lists this clonotype with a few counts. The chain joins TRBV10-3 to TRBJ2-1, with D perhaps assigned TRBD1 or TRBD2 (6 bases each). Per the germline V gene, CDR1 is ENHRY and CDR2 is SYGVKD. CDR3 length: 13 residues. Trimming left V 11 bases short and J 7 bases short, with 18 bases between. CDR3 DNA: TGTGCCTCACGTTGGGGGGCTCGGAATGAGCAGTTCTTC. As protein: CASRWGARNEQFF.

The rearrangement joins TRBV7-2 to TRBJ2-1, with D possibly matching TRBD1 (6 bases). Trimming pared 4 bases from V and 2 bases from J, leaving 9 bases between. Germline V gene lookup returns CDR1 SGHTA and CDR2 FQGNSA. The CDR3 loop spans 14 amino acids. CDR3 in DNA: TGTGCCAGCAGCTCGGACAGAGCCTACAATGAGCAGTTCTTC. The encoded protein is CASSSDRAYNEQFF.

This clonotype came up a few times. The CDR3, as DNA: TGTGCCAGCAGCCAAGAGGGCCGACAGGGGGCGGATGGCTACACCTTC. It yields the protein CASSQEGRQGADGYTF. The chain employs TRBV3-1 and TRBJ1-2; the match to TRBD1 covers 10 bases. The CDR3 is made up of 16 amino acids. The J segment lost 6 bases and the V segment lost 0 bases, leaving 7 bases of the junction unmatched. Germline CDR1 LGHDT, CDR2 YNNKEL (reference sequence).

This clonotype was seen at least ten times. This chain joins TRBV29-1 and TRBJ1-2; 10 bases map to TRBD1. With V trimmed by 4 bases and J by 7 bases, 9 bases remained unmatched. The CDR3 runs 14 residues. Germline V gene sequence: CDR1 SQVTM, CDR2 ANQGSEA. Written as DNA, the CDR3 is TGCAGCGTTGTCCTACGGGACAGGGGCCTTGGCTACACCTTC. Its protein product is CSVVLRDRGLGYTF.

The rearrangement uses TRBV12-5 and TRBJ2-4; D remains unclear. The V gene's germline CDR1 is LGHNT and CDR2 FRNRAP. This CDR3 contains 15 residues. V was clipped by 6 bases and J by 2 bases, with 14 bases between them. The CDR3 here is CASGPDRISKNIQYF. In DNA form, the CDR3 reads TGTGCTAGTGGCCCTGACCGCATTTCCAAAAACATTCAGTACTTC.

This clonotype was seen repeatedly, ten times or more. The V gene is TRBV6-5, the J gene TRBJ1-2; D is uncertain. V lost 2 bases to trimming and J lost 3 bases, with 7 bases between them. The CDR3 is made up of 13 amino acids. The germline CDR1 and CDR2 sequences are MNHEY and SVGAGI. The CDR3 coding sequence is TGTGCCAGCAGTTACACGGGAGACTATGGCTACACCTTC. Protein sequence: CASSYTGDYGYTF.

This clonotype was observed at least ten times. The rearrangement uses TRBV7-9 and TRBJ1-2; D gene uncertain. The germline CDR1 and CDR2 sequences are SEHNR and FQNEAQ (reference sequence). CDR3 length equals 11 residues. With 2 bases removed from V and 6 bases from J, the gap between germline ends came to 4 bases. The DNA of the CDR3 is TGTGCCAGCAGCTTATCGGATGGCTACACCTTC. Its translation is CASSLSDGYTF.

At least ten counts were recorded for this clonotype. The genes are TRBV12-3 or TRBV12-4 and TRBJ2-5, with D perhaps TRBD2 (6 bases). The CDR3 contains 15 residues. Trimming left V 0 bases short and J 1 base short, with 9 bases between. The CDR3: CASSLALGGQETQYF. In DNA, the CDR3 is TGTGCCAGCAGTTTAGCGCTGGGGGGCCAAGAGACCCAGTACTTC.

This clonotype has a count of ten or more. This chain joins TRBV7-3 and TRBJ2-7; D is undetermined. V dropped 0 bases and J dropped 5 bases, with 11 bases sitting between them. The germline CDR1 and CDR2 sequences are SGHTA and FQGTGA. The CDR3 covers 14 residues. CDR3 residues: CASSLTGRSHEQYF. The CDR3 DNA reads TGTGCCAGCAGCTTAACTGGCAGGTCCCACGAGCAGTACTTC.

The table lists this clonotype with many counts. V usage is TRBV7-2 and J usage is TRBJ1-1; 9 positions match TRBD1. Trimming took 4 bases from V and 6 from J; bases not matched to a gene: 3. Germline CDR1 reads SGHTA; CDR2 reads FQGNSA. This CDR3 has 13 residues. The CDR3 region has the DNA TGTGCCAGCAGCTATTACAGGGGGCCTGAAGCTTTCTTT. Its protein is CASSYYRGPEAFF.

This clonotype was counted only a few times. The chain has TRBV5-6 and TRBJ2-1; 7 bases fit TRBD1. The V segment lost 2 bases and the J segment 0 bases; nucleotides outside the gene matches: 2. The CDR3 loop spans 15 amino acids. Germline loops: CDR1 SGHDT, CDR2 YYEEEE. The CDR3: CASSFTGVSYNEQFF. CDR3 DNA: TGTGCCAGCAGCTTTACAGGGGTCTCCTACAATGAGCAGTTCTTC.

The CDR3, as DNA: TGTGCCAGCAGCCTGGACCAGCGGGATGAGCAGTTCTTC. Residues: CASSLDQRDEQFF. V and J are TRBV4-2 and TRBJ2-1; D may be TRBD2 (6 bases). CDR1 is LGHNA, CDR2 YNFKEQ, per germline. This CDR3 spans 13 amino acids. The V end lost 4 bases, the J end lost 8 bases, and 12 bases lay between the germline ends.

This clonotype was seen many times. The rearrangement joins TRBV7-2 to TRBJ1-3, with a tentative D call TRBD1 (5 bases). The germline V gene encodes CDR1 SGHTA and CDR2 FQGNSA. This CDR3 is 13 amino acids long. V lost 2 bases, J lost 6 bases, and 8 bases lay in between. This CDR3 reads CASSLRQQNTIYF. The DNA of the CDR3 is TGTGCCAGCAGCTTAAGACAGCAAAACACCATATATTTT.

This clonotype turned up a few times. This chain connects TRBV28 to TRBJ2-5; 7 nucleotides agree with TRBD1. After removal of 0 bases from V and 9 bases from J, the junction contained 7 bases not matched to a gene. Germline loops: CDR1 MDHEN, CDR2 SYDVKM. The CDR3 spans 14 residues. Written as DNA, the CDR3 is TGTGCCAGCAGTTTATGGGGGGACAGCCGACCCCAGTACTTC. It codes for CASSLWGDSRPQYF.

This clonotype was observed a few times. This chain connects TRBV7-2 to TRBJ2-5; D might be TRBD1 (6 bases). Per germline, CDR1 SGHTA and CDR2 FQGNSA. V lost 4 bases and J lost 4, with 13 bases in between. The CDR3 has 14 amino acids. CDR3 DNA sequence: TGTGCCAGCAGCTCAGGGGTTGTTGGAGAGACCCAGTACTTC. Translated: CASSSGVVGETQYF. The complete variable domain, with remaining parts taken from reference TRBV7-2 and TRBJ2-5, reads GAGVSQSPSNKVTEKGKDVELRCDPISGHTALYWYRQSLGQGLEFLIYFQGNSAPDKSGLPSDRFSAERTGGSVSTLTIQRTQQEDSAVYLCASSSGVVGETQYFGPGTRLLVL.

This clonotype has ten or more counts. V is TRBV7-2 and J is TRBJ2-2; TRBD1 matches 11 bases. This CDR3 comprises 16 residues. The V gene end was trimmed by 4 bases and the J gene end by 4 bases; junction bases not matched to a gene: 5. Per the germline V gene, CDR1 is SGHTA and CDR2 is FQGNSA. The CDR3 DNA is TGTGCCAGCAGCTCGGGGACAGGGGGTATCACCGGGGAGCTGTTTTTT. Its translation is CASSSGTGGITGELFF.

This clonotype was recorded at least ten times. This chain connects TRBV7-3 to TRBJ2-5, with TRBD1 matching 8 bases. Trimming removed 5 bases from V and 5 bases from J; junction bases left unmatched: 10. CDR1 and CDR2 from the germline V gene are SGHTA and FQGTGA. This CDR3 is built from 15 residues. CDR3 sequence reads: CASSPKDRAYETQYF. The CDR3 DNA is TGTGCCAGCAGCCCGAAGGACAGGGCTTACGAGACCCAGTACTTC.

The table lists this clonotype with a few counts. The chain uses TRBV19 and TRBJ1-2; no clear D gene. V was shortened by 7 bases and J by 8 bases, with 11 bases between the two germline ends. CDR3 length equals 11 residues. Germline V gene sequence: CDR1 LNHDA, CDR2 SQIVND (reference sequence). The DNA of the CDR3 is TGTGCCAGTACAAACCGCATCGGCTACACCTTC. This encodes CASTNRIGYTF.